The following is a T cell receptor beta chain sequence with its context. The data were taken from a study of cytomegalovirus exposure and HLA in healthy donors. With 60 Vbeta and 13 Jbeta primers, the PCR was carried out. The data were produced by immunoSEQ multiplex PCR, yet TCRdb's version contains in-frame clones alone and is incomplete. This table has some 69,000 clones, approximately 79% appearing once. Germline CDR1 is SGHRS and CDR2 is YFSETQ. The length of the CDR3 is 14 residues. The V end was cut by 4 bases, the J end by 8 bases, with 15 bases between. The chain uses TRBV5-1 and TRBJ1-4, with D possibly matching TRBD1 (5 bases). Specimen: PBMCs. The source of this sequence is a woman in her twenties or thirties in good health and CMV-seronegative. The CDR3 DNA follows: TGCGCCAGCAGCCCGCTAGGGGTCGAAGAAAAACTGTTTTTT. It codes for CASSPLGVEEKLFF.